This paragraph reports one TCR beta chain. Libraries were prepared by immunoSEQ multiplex PCR; TCRdb keeps only in-frame clonotypes and omits some of them. Of approximately 350,000 clones listed, about 90% are singletons. This record comes from a study of blood T cell repertoires in COVID-19. As for the study in general: Acute-phase and convalescent COVID-19 samples originated in the United States, Italy and Spain. Sources were T cells, B-cell-depleted T cells, or PBMCs; the material itself was cDNA or gDNA.

Germline V gene data show CDR1 as LGHNA and CDR2 as YSLEER. Trimming pared 0 bases from V and 0 bases from J, leaving 9 bases between. This CDR3 is built from 16 residues. Material for sequencing was peripheral blood. V is TRBV4-3 and J is TRBJ1-3; D ambiguous. The source of this sequence is a woman in her twenties or thirties with COVID-19, enrolled during active disease. The CDR3 region is CASSQDSGISGNTIYF. Here the CDR3 DNA reads TGCGCCAGCAGCCAAGACTCAGGAATCTCTGGAAACACCATATATTTT.